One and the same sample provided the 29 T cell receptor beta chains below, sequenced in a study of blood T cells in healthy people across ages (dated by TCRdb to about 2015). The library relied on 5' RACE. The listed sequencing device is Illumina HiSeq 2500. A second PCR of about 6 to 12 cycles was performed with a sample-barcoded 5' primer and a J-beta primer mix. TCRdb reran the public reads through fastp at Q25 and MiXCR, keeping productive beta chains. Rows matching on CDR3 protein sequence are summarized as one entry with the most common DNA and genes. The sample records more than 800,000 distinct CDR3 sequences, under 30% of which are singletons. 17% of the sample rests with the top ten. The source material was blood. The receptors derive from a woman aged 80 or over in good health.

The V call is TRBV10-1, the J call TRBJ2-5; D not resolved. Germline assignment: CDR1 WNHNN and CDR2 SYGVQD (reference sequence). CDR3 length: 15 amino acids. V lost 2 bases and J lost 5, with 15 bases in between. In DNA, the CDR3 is TGCGCCAGCAGTGAGAATATAGGACCTTCCGAGACCCAGTACTTC. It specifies CASSENIGPSETQYF.

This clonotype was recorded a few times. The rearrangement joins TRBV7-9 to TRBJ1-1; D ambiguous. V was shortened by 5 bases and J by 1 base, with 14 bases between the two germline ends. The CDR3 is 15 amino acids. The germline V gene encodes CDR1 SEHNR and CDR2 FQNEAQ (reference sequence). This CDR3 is CASSQWRQSNTEAFF. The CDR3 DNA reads TGTGCCAGCAGCCAATGGCGACAATCGAACACTGAAGCTTTCTTT.

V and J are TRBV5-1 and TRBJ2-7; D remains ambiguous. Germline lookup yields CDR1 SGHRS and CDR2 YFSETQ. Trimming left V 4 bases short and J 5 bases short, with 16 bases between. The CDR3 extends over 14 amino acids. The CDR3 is CASSHNRPTNEQYF. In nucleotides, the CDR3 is TGCGCCAGCAGCCACAATCGGCCAACCAACGAGCAGTACTTC. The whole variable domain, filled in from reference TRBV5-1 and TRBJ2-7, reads KAGVTQTPRYLIKTRGQQVTLSCSPISGHRSVSWYQQTPGQGLQFLFEYFSETQRNKGNFPGRFSGRQFSNSRSEMNVSTLELGDSALYLCASSHNRPTNEQYFGPGTRLTVT.

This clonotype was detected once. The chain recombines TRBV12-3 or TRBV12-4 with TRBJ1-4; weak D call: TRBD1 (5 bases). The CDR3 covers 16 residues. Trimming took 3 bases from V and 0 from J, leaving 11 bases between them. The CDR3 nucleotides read TGTGCCAGCAGTTTGGATATGGGGGCAACTAATGAAAAACTGTTTTTT. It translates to CASSLDMGATNEKLFF.

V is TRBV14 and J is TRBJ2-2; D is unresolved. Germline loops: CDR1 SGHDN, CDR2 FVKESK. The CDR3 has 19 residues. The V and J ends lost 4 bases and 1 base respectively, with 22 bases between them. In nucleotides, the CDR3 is TGTGCCAGCAGCCTCGCCCCTTCGTTGGATCAAATGAACACCGGGGAGCTGTTTTTT. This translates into CASSLAPSLDQMNTGELFF.

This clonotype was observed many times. DNA for the CDR3: TGCAGTGCTAGGATAGGGCAAGAGACCCAGTACTTC. As protein: CSARIGQETQYF. J is TRBJ2-5 and V is TRBV20-1; D not certain. V lost 3 bases and J lost 2, with 7 bases in between. CDR1 is DFQATT, CDR2 SNEGSKA, per germline (reference sequence). The CDR3 totals 12 residues.

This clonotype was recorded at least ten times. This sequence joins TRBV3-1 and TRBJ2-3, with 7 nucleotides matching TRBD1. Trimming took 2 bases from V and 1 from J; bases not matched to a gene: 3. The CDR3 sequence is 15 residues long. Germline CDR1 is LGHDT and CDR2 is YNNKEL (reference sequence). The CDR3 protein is CASSQRQGGTDTQYF. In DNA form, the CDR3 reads TGTGCCAGCAGCCAAAGGCAGGGGGGCACAGATACGCAGTATTTT.

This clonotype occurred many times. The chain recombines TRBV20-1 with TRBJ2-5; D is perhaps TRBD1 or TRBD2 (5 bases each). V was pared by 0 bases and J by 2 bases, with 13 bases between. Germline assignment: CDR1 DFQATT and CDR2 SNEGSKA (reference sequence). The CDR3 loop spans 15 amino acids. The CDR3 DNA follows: TGCAGTGCTAGAGAGCCGGGACCCGGACAAGAGACCCAGTACTTC. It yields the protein CSAREPGPGQETQYF.

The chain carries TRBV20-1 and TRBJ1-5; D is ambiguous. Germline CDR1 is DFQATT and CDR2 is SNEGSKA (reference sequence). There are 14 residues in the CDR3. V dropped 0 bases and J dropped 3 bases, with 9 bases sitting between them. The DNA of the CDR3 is TGCAGTGCTAGAGAAAAATGGAACAATCAGCCCCAGCATTTT. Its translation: CSAREKWNNQPQHF.

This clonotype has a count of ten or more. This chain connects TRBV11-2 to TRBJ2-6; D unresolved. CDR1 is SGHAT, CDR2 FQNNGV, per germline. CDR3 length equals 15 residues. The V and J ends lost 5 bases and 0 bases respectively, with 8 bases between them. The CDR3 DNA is TGTGCCAGCAGCCTCCACTACTCTGGGGCCAACGTCCTGACTTTC. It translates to CASSLHYSGANVLTF.

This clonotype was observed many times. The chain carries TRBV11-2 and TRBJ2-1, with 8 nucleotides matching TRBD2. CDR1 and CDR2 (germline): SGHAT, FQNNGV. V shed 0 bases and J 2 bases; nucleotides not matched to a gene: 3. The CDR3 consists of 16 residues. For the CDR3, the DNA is TGTGCCAGCAGCTTAGATTTGCGGGGGGCCTACAATGAGCAGTTCTTC. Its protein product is CASSLDLRGAYNEQFF.

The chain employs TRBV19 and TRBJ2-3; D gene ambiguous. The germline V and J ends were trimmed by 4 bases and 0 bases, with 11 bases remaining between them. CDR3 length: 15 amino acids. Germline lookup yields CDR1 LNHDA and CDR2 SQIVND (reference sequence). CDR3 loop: CASSSAELSTDTQYF. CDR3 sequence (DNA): TGTGCCAGTAGTAGCGCAGAACTTAGCACAGATACGCAGTATTTT.

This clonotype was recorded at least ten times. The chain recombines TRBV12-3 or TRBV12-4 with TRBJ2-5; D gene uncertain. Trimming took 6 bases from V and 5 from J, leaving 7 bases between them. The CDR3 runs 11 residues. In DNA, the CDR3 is TGTGCCAGCAGCAAAGGGGAGACCCAGTACTTC. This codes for CASSKGETQYF.

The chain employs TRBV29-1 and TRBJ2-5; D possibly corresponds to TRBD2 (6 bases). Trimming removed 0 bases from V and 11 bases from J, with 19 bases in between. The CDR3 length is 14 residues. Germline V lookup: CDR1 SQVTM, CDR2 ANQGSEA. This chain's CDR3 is CSVEDRSDYNEQYF. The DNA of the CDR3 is TGCAGCGTTGAAGACCGCTCGGACTACAATGAACAGTACTTC.

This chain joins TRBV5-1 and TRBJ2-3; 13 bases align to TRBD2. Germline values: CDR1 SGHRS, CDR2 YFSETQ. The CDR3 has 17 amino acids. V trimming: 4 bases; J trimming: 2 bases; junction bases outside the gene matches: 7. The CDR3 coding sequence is TGCGCCAGCAGCCGACTAGCGGGGGGTGGTAACACAGATACGCAGTATTTT. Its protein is CASSRLAGGGNTDTQYF.

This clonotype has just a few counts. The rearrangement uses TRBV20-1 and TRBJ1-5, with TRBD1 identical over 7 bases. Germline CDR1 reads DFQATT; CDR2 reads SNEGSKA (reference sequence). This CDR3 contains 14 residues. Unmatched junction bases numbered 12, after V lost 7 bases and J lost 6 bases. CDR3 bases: TGCAGTGTCAGGGGGAACAGGGTTGGTCAGCCCCAGCATTTT. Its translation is CSVRGNRVGQPQHF.

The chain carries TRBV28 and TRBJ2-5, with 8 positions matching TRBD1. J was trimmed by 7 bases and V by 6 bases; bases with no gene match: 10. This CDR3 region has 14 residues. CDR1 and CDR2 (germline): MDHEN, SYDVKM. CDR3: CASSSGQGIGTQYF. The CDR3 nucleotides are TGTGCCAGCAGCTCCGGACAGGGCATTGGGACCCAGTACTTC.

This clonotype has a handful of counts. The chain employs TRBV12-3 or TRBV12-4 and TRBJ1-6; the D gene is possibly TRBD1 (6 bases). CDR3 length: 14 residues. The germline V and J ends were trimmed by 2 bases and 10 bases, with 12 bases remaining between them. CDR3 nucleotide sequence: TGTGCCAGCAGTTTAAGTAGGGGGTGGTCACCCCTCCACTTT. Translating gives CASSLSRGWSPLHF.

CDR3 protein: CASSYQRGGGASGNEQYF. The CDR3 DNA reads as TGTGCCAGCAGTTACCAACGGGGCGGGGGGGCCTCGGGCAATGAGCAGTACTTC. The chain couples TRBV6-5 to TRBJ2-1; 9 nucleotides match TRBD2. The J call may be mistaken, given a closer DNA end match to TRBJ2-7. This CDR3 comprises 18 residues. Germline V lookup: CDR1 MNHEY, CDR2 SVGAGI.

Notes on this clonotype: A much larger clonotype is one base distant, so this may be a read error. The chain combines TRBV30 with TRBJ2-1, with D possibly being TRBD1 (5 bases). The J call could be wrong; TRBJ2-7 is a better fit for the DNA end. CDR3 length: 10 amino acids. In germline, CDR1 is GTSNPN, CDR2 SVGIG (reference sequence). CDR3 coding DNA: TGTGCCTTCGACAGCAATGAGCAGTACTTC. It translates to CAFDSNEQYF.

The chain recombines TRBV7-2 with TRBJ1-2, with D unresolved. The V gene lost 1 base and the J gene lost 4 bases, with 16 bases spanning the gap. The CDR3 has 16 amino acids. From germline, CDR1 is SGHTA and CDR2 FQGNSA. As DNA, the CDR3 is TGTGCCAGCAGCTTAGAATGTACTTCGCGGGGCTATGGCTACACCTTC. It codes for CASSLECTSRGYGYTF.

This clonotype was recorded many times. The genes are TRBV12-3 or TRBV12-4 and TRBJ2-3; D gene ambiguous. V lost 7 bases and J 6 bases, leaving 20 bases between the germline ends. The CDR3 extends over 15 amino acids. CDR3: CASTETPAVGDTQYF. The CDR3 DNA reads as TGTGCCAGCACAGAGACGCCGGCAGTGGGGGATACGCAGTATTTT.

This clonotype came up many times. The CDR3 DNA is TGTCCGGTAAAAGCACATAAGAAATCAGATACGCAGTATTTT. Translating it yields CPVKAHKKSDTQYF. This sequence joins TRBV7-9 and TRBJ2-3, with unresolved D. The CDR3 totals 14 residues. The germline gives CDR1 SEHNR, CDR2 FQNEAQ (reference sequence). Based on the CDR3 plus reference TRBV7-9 and TRBJ2-3, the full variable domain is DTGVSQNPRHKITKRGQNVTFRCDPISEHNRLYWYRQTLGQGPEFLTYFQNEAQLEKSRLLSDRFSAERPKGSFSTLEIQRTEQGDSAMYLCPVKAHKKSDTQYFGPGTRLTVL.

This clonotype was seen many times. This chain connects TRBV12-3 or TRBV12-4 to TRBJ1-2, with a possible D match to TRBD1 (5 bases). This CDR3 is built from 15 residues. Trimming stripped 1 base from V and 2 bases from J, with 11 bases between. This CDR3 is CASSLGQPQNYGYTF. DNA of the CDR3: TGTGCCAGCAGTTTAGGACAGCCTCAGAACTATGGCTACACCTTC.

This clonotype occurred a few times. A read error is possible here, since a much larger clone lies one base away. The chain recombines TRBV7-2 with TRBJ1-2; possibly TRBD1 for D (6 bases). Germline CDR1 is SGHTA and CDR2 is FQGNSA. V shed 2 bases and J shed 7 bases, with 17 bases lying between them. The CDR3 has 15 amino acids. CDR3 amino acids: CASSLRGGQNSGYTF. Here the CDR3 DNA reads TGTGCCAGCAGCTTAAGGGGGGGGCAAAACAGTGGCTACACCTTC.

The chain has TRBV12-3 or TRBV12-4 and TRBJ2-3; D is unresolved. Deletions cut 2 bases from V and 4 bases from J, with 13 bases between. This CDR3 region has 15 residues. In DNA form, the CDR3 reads TGTGCCAGCAGTTTATGGGGTCTCGGAGCAGATACGCAGTATTTT. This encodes CASSLWGLGADTQYF.

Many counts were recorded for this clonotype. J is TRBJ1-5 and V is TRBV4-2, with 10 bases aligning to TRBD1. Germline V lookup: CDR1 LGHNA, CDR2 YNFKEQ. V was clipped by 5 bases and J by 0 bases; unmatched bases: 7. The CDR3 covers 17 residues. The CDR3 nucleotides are TGTGCCAGCAGCAGCGGACAGGGGGTCGATAGCAATCAGCCCCAGCATTTT. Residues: CASSSGQGVDSNQPQHF.

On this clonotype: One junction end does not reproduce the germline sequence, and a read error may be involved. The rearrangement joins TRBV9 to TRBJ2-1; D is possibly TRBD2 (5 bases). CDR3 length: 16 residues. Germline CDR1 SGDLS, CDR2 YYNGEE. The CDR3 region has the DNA TGTGTCAGCAGCGTCGGAGGAGTGAGCTCCTACAATGAGCAGTTCTTC. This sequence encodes CVSSVGGVSSYNEQFF.

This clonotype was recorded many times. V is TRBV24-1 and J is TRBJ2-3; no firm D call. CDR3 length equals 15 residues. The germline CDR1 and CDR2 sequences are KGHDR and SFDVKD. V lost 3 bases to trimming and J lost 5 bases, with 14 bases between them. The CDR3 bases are TGTGCCACCAGTGATCCCGAACAACTTGGAGATACGCAGTATTTT. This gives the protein CATSDPEQLGDTQYF.